Listed here are 5 T cell receptor beta chains from one sample, sequenced in a study of human T cells and chemical hapten exposure. MiXCR, run by TCRdb on the RACE reads, gives a single entry per CDR3 protein. Of approximately 120,000 distinct CDR3 sequences listed, roughly a tenth are singletons. Time point meaning: patch test 2, 6 weeks after DPC sensitization. Treatment: therapeutic diphenylcyclopropenone sensitization with weekly scalp DPC. Sequenced here: whole blood, sampled in connection with sensitization to the hapten diphenylcyclopropenone (DPC). Every receptor here comes from a woman between 40 and 50 years old with alopecia areata. Some clones in this sample may be carry-over from other donors' samples.

This clonotype came up many times. V is TRBV6-5 and J is TRBJ1-2, with no clear D. V lost 7 bases and J lost 0, with 12 bases in between. The CDR3 runs to 14 residues. In germline, CDR1 is MNHEY, CDR2 SVGAGI. For the CDR3, the DNA is TGTGCCAGCACCTACCGAACTTCTAACTATGGCTACACCTTC. Its protein is CASTYRTSNYGYTF.

The chain combines TRBV7-2 with TRBJ2-3, with D possibly being TRBD1 (5 bases). The V end was cut by 6 bases, the J end by 6 bases, with 16 bases between. CDR3 length: 14 amino acids. Germline V gene data show CDR1 as SGHTA and CDR2 as FQGNSA. CDR3: CASSIQGGADTQYF. As DNA, the CDR3 is TGTGCCAGCAGTATCCAGGGCGGAGCGGATACGCAGTATTTT.

This clonotype came up a few times. This sequence joins TRBV6-6 and TRBJ2-5; possibly TRBD2 for D (6 bases). The CDR3 runs to 15 residues. From germline, CDR1 is MNHNY and CDR2 SVGAGI (reference sequence). V was shortened by 6 bases and J by 5 bases, with 19 bases between the two germline ends. As DNA, the CDR3 is TGTGCCAGCAGCCCTTTTGGGCGGGGCGTGGAGACCCAGTACTTC. It is translated as CASSPFGRGVETQYF.

The V gene is TRBV29-1, the J gene TRBJ2-7; D is tentatively TRBD1 or TRBD2 (6 bases each). V lost 1 base and J 0 bases, leaving 10 bases between the germline ends. The germline CDR1 and CDR2 sequences are SQVTM and ANQGSEA. The CDR3 extends over 14 amino acids. CDR3 DNA sequence: TGCAGCGTTGAAGGTGGGGGGCCCTCCTACGAGCAGTACTTC. It specifies CSVEGGGPSYEQYF.

The rearrangement joins TRBV20-1 to TRBJ1-6, with TRBD1 identical over 10 bases. This CDR3 region has 15 residues. Germline lookup yields CDR1 DFQATT and CDR2 SNEGSKA (reference sequence). Germline trimming cut 6 bases from V and 7 bases from J; bases unmatched to any gene: 9. Here the CDR3 reads CSAESPGQGNSPLHF. CDR3 DNA sequence: TGCAGTGCCGAAAGCCCGGGACAGGGGAATTCACCCCTCCACTTT.